The T cell receptor beta chain under discussion was sequenced for a study of OX40 agonist ivuxolimab in advanced cancers. Study-level information: Patients were treated with ivuxolimab, an agonistic anti-OX40 (CD134) antibody.

Autoimmune disease history or systemic immunosuppression barred patients. Germline CDR1 and CDR2: SGHRS and YFSETQ. The CDR3 extends over 15 amino acids. The V end lost 1 base, the J end lost 1 base, and 11 bases lay between the germline ends. Clones were sequenced by immunoSEQ multiplex PCR, and TCRdb holds only the in-frame ones, with some missing. The sample shows about 70,000 clones, roughly 90% of them seen only once. V and J are TRBV5-1 and TRBJ1-1; D gene ambiguous. This TCR derives from an adult with an advanced solid tumor such as melanoma, head and neck, liver or kidney cancer. The input for sequencing was CD4+ or CD8+ T cells sorted from blood, taken in a trial of the OX40 agonist ivuxolimab. The CDR3 DNA reads as TGCGCCAGCAGCTTGTACGGCAGGACGAACACTGAAGCTTTCTTT. It specifies CASSLYGRTNTEAFF.